Below are 14 T cell receptor beta chains sequenced from a single sample in a study of blood T cells in healthy people across ages. PCR was performed a second time for about 6 to 11 cycles using a sample-barcoded 5' primer and a J-beta primer mix. TCRdb itself ran the 5' RACE reads through MiXCR, one entry per CDR3 protein. The sample lists about 1.4 million distinct CDR3 sequences; 59% were seen once. Input material: blood. These receptor sequences come from a man younger than 35 in good health.

The V gene is TRBV29-1, the J gene TRBJ1-1; the D is unclear. Germline V gene sequence: CDR1 SQVTM, CDR2 ANQGSEA. This CDR3 contains 12 residues. V was shortened by 0 bases and J by 10 bases, with 12 bases between the two germline ends. Here the CDR3 DNA reads TGCAGCGTTGAAGACGAGAGAGCGGGAGCTTTCTTT. It is translated as CSVEDERAGAFF.

This clonotype was detected ten times or more. This sequence joins TRBV29-1 and TRBJ2-7; 11 bases line up with TRBD1. Germline values: CDR1 SQVTM, CDR2 ANQGSEA. The CDR3 loop spans 13 amino acids. The ends lost 6 bases at V and 3 bases at J; junction bases unmatched: 4. DNA of the CDR3: TGCAGCGTCCCTGGGACAGGGGGCTACGAGCAGTACTTC. Residues: CSVPGTGGYEQYF.

This clonotype has only one observation. The chain combines TRBV10-2 with TRBJ2-7; D is ambiguous. The germline V gene has CDR1 WSHSY and CDR2 SAAADI. This CDR3 has 14 residues. V lost 6 bases to trimming and J lost 3 bases, with 15 bases between them. CDR3 in amino acids: CASSPNSQSYEQYF. For the CDR3, the DNA is TGCGCCAGCAGCCCTAACTCTCAGAGCTACGAGCAGTACTTC.

The genes are TRBV27 and TRBJ2-1; 9 nucleotides line up with TRBD1. The germline V gene encodes CDR1 MNHEY and CDR2 SMNVEV (reference sequence). The CDR3 consists of 16 residues. The V gene end was trimmed by 3 bases and the J gene end by 10 bases; junction bases not matched to a gene: 13. The CDR3: CASSFHIPGQGGEQFF. The CDR3 DNA sequence: TGTGCCAGCAGTTTCCATATCCCGGGACAGGGTGGAGAGCAGTTCTTC.

The chain uses TRBV7-9 and TRBJ2-5; no definite D call. The germline gives CDR1 SEHNR, CDR2 FQNEAQ (reference sequence). V lost 2 bases and J lost 2, with 12 bases in between. The CDR3 has 15 residues. The CDR3 DNA reads as TGTGCCAGCAGCTTATCAGCCATGGGGCAAGAGACCCAGTACTTC. This codes for CASSLSAMGQETQYF.

This clonotype was observed a few times. This chain connects TRBV29-1 to TRBJ2-3; TRBD1 aligns across 9 bases. V dropped 3 bases and J dropped 4; count of bases not matched to a gene: 5. The CDR3 is 14 amino acids. Germline assignment: CDR1 SQVTM and CDR2 ANQGSEA. CDR3: CSVDTGGRADTQYF. CDR3 nucleotide sequence: TGCAGCGTTGATACAGGGGGCAGGGCAGATACGCAGTATTTT.

The V call is TRBV4-3, the J call TRBJ2-3, with 9 bases fitting TRBD2. The CDR3 is 16 amino acids. Germline V gene data show CDR1 as LGHNA and CDR2 as YSLEER. The junction had 8 bases not matched to a gene; V was cut back by 3 bases and J by 4 bases. CDR3 bases: TGCGCCAGCAGCCAGGCCAACCCTAGCGGGGCAGATACGCAGTATTTT. Translated: CASSQANPSGADTQYF.

This clonotype was counted between two and nine times. This chain uses TRBV20-1 with TRBJ1-2, with 8 bases aligning to TRBD1. Germline V gene data show CDR1 as DFQATT and CDR2 as SNEGSKA (reference sequence). The trim removed 6 bases at V and 2 bases at J, leaving 2 bases unmatched. CDR3 length: 12 amino acids. Here the CDR3 reads CSAWDRNYGYTF. In nucleotides, the CDR3 is TGCAGTGCCTGGGACAGGAACTATGGCTACACCTTC.

V and J are TRBV6-1 and TRBJ2-5; TRBD2 matches 8 bases. CDR3 length equals 20 residues. From germline, CDR1 is MNHNS and CDR2 SASEGT. V gave up 6 bases and J gave up 1 base; unmatched junction bases: 22. The CDR3 DNA sequence: TGTGCCAGCAGAGACACTGGACTAGCTGATAGGGTTGGGGCCCAAGAGACCCAGTACTTC. Protein product: CASRDTGLADRVGAQETQYF.

This clonotype showed up just a few times. The chain carries TRBV5-1 and TRBJ2-3, with a tentative D call TRBD1 (6 bases). The CDR3 loop spans 14 amino acids. V was shortened by 3 bases and J by 2 bases, with 10 bases between the two germline ends. Germline CDR1 SGHRS, CDR2 YFSETQ. The chain's CDR3 is CASSSGQTTDTQYF. The CDR3 nucleotides read TGCGCCAGCAGCTCCGGACAGACCACAGATACGCAGTATTTT.

The rearrangement uses TRBV12-3 or TRBV12-4 and TRBJ2-7; TRBD2 matches at 7 bases. J gave up 0 bases and V 8 bases, and 7 bases lay outside the gene matches. This CDR3 region has 14 residues. The CDR3: CASRGDGISYEQYF. CDR3 coding DNA: TGTGCCAGCCGGGGGGACGGAATCTCCTACGAGCAGTACTTC.

A few counts support this clonotype. The V call is TRBV20-1, the J call TRBJ2-7; 7 bases are a match to TRBD1. Per the germline V gene, CDR1 is DFQATT and CDR2 is SNEGSKA (reference sequence). V shed 0 bases and J 6 bases; nucleotides not matched to a gene: 11. This CDR3 comprises 15 residues. CDR3 residues: CSARDRHRGLGEQYF. The CDR3 DNA reads TGCAGTGCTAGAGATCGGCACAGGGGATTAGGCGAGCAGTACTTC.

The chain recombines TRBV27 with TRBJ2-1; tentative D call: TRBD2 (7 bases). V lost 5 bases and J lost 15, with 20 bases in between. Germline assignment: CDR1 MNHEY and CDR2 SMNVEV (reference sequence). The CDR3 has 13 amino acids. The CDR3 DNA sequence: TGTGCCAGCAGTGGGGGGCCACTAGCGTCCCGGTTCTTC. Translated: CASSGGPLASRFF.

The V and J genes are TRBV7-9 and TRBJ2-4; D not resolved. Germline-derived CDR1 and CDR2 are SEHNR and FQNEAQ (reference sequence). The ends were cut back, 5 bases at V and 13 bases at J, with 15 bases in the middle. This CDR3 has 12 amino acids. This CDR3 reads CASSPDPCEQYF. For the CDR3, the DNA is TGTGCCAGCAGCCCGGACCCCTGTGAGCAGTACTTC.